A selection of T cell receptor beta chains follows, all from one sample in a study of blood T cell repertoires in COVID-19. Only in-frame clones appear in the TCRdb table, and some are missing; sequencing was by immunoSEQ multiplex PCR. The sample lists about 220,000 clones; 75% to 85% were seen once. The specimen was peripheral blood. The origin of the receptors is a human donor in a cohort sampled during active COVID-19. Both conserved end residues are part of each CDR3. Fields, in order: CDR3 protein, CDR3 DNA, J gene, D gene, clone size, V gene. A D gene is named only where the DNA matches it firmly. Rows give clone size only sometimes, using once, few, many, or a class for an expanded clone.

CDR3aa: CASSRQGRNTIYF
CDR3nt: TGTGCCAGCAGTCGACAGGGGAGAAACACCATATATTTT
j_gene: TRBJ1-3
d_gene: TRBD1
abundance: NA
v_gene: TRBV6-5

CDR3aa: CASSPWGDYGYTF
CDR3nt: TGTGCCAGCAGCCCGTGGGGGGACTATGGCTACACCTTC
j_gene: TRBJ1-2
d_gene: NA
abundance: NA
v_gene: TRBV7-2

CDR3aa: CASSIEREDAYEQYF
CDR3nt: TGTGCCAGTAGTATAGAGCGGGAGGACGCCTACGAGCAGTACTTC
j_gene: TRBJ2-7
d_gene: TRBD2
abundance: NA
v_gene: TRBV19

CDR3aa: CASSLTGTTDGYTF
CDR3nt: TGTGCCAGCAGCTTAACAGGGACGACGGATGGCTACACCTTC
j_gene: TRBJ1-2
d_gene: NA
abundance: NA
v_gene: TRBV7-9

CDR3aa: CASRRGIYGYTF
CDR3nt: TGTGCCAGCAGGAGAGGTATCTATGGCTACACCTTC
j_gene: TRBJ1-2
d_gene: NA
abundance: NA
v_gene: TRBV3-1/TRBV3-2

CDR3aa: CASTLRRGLYNSPLHF
CDR3nt: TGTGCCAGCACTCTCCGGCGGGGCCTCTATAATTCACCCCTCCACTTT
j_gene: TRBJ1-6
d_gene: NA
abundance: NA
v_gene: TRBV6-6

CDR3aa: CASSFGSGNSDTQYF
CDR3nt: TGCGCCAGCAGCTTCGGTAGCGGGAATTCAGATACGCAGTATTTT
j_gene: TRBJ2-3
d_gene: TRBD2
abundance: NA
v_gene: TRBV5-1

CDR3aa: CASSGGTSGLSYNEQFF
CDR3nt: TGTGCCAGCAGCGGGGGGACTAGCGGGTTATCCTACAATGAGCAGTTCTTC
j_gene: TRBJ2-1
d_gene: TRBD2
abundance: NA
v_gene: TRBV5-4

CDR3aa: CASSQNSPPNTGELFF
CDR3nt: TGTGCCAGCAGCCAGAACAGTCCCCCGAACACCGGGGAGCTGTTTTTT
j_gene: TRBJ2-2
d_gene: NA
abundance: NA
v_gene: TRBV7-3

CDR3aa: CASSQNTGTGQPQHF
CDR3nt: TGTGCCAGCAGCCAAAACACAGGGACCGGACAGCCCCAGCATTTT
j_gene: TRBJ1-5
d_gene: NA
abundance: NA
v_gene: TRBV4-2

CDR3aa: CASSLASRWQGAANYGYTF
CDR3nt: TGTGCCAGCAGCTTAGCGTCTCGTTGGCAGGGGGCTGCTAACTATGGCTACACCTTC
j_gene: TRBJ1-2
d_gene: TRBD1
abundance: NA
v_gene: TRBV7-2

CDR3aa: CSGGDGDTDTQYF
CDR3nt: TGCAGCGGCGGGGACGGAGACACAGATACGCAGTATTTT
j_gene: TRBJ2-3
d_gene: NA
abundance: NA
v_gene: TRBV29-1

CDR3aa: CAIRPWTATDTQYF
CDR3nt: TGTGCCATCCGGCCCTGGACAGCTACAGATACGCAGTATTTT
j_gene: TRBJ2-3
d_gene: NA
abundance: once
v_gene: TRBV10-3

CDR3aa: CASSLVGPGLAGSTDTQYF
CDR3nt: TGCGCCAGCAGCTTGGTAGGCCCGGGACTAGCGGGTAGCACAGATACGCAGTATTTT
j_gene: TRBJ2-3
d_gene: TRBD2
abundance: NA
v_gene: TRBV5-1

CDR3aa: CASSLDQGAGNTIYF
CDR3nt: TGCGCCAGCAGCTTGGATCAGGGGGCTGGAAACACCATATATTTT
j_gene: TRBJ1-3
d_gene: TRBD1
abundance: NA
v_gene: TRBV5-1

CDR3aa: CASSLATGGAGGEQFF
CDR3nt: TGCGCCAGCAGCTTGGCAACAGGGGGCGCAGGGGGTGAGCAGTTCTTC
j_gene: TRBJ2-1
d_gene: TRBD1
abundance: NA
v_gene: TRBV5-1

CDR3aa: CASSRRDSSEQFF
CDR3nt: TGTGCCAGCAGTCGACGGGACAGTTCTGAGCAGTTCTTC
j_gene: TRBJ2-1
d_gene: TRBD1
abundance: NA
v_gene: TRBV12-3/TRBV12-4

CDR3aa: CASSLTTDWGNTEAFF
CDR3nt: TGTGCCAGCAGCTTAACGACAGACTGGGGGAACACTGAAGCTTTCTTT
j_gene: TRBJ1-1
d_gene: NA
abundance: NA
v_gene: TRBV7-9

CDR3aa: CASSPGGVGEKLFF
CDR3nt: TGTGCCAGCTCACCAGGAGGAGTTGGGGAAAAACTGTTTTTT
j_gene: TRBJ1-4
d_gene: NA
abundance: NA
v_gene: TRBV18

CDR3aa: CASSQDLASGSYEQYF
CDR3nt: TGTGCCAGCAGCCAGGACCTGGCTAGCGGTTCCTACGAGCAGTACTTC
j_gene: TRBJ2-7
d_gene: TRBD2
abundance: once
v_gene: TRBV4-2

CDR3aa: CASSRSHEEPQHF
CDR3nt: TGTGCCAGCAGCCGATCTCACGAGGAGCCCCAGCATTTT
j_gene: TRBJ1-5
d_gene: NA
abundance: NA
v_gene: TRBV7-9

CDR3aa: CASSSGHTGGNIQYF
CDR3nt: TGCGCCAGCAGCTCAGGACATACAGGGGGAAACATTCAGTACTTC
j_gene: TRBJ2-4
d_gene: TRBD1
abundance: once
v_gene: TRBV5-1

CDR3aa: CASSLTRPGQGAGYTF
CDR3nt: TGTGCCAGCAGCTTGACCAGACCGGGACAGGGGGCCGGCTACACCTTC
j_gene: TRBJ1-2
d_gene: TRBD1
abundance: NA
v_gene: TRBV7-8

CDR3aa: CAISESPGPEGEQYF
CDR3nt: TGTGCCATCAGTGAGTCACCGGGTCCAGAGGGCGAGCAGTACTTC
j_gene: TRBJ2-7
d_gene: NA
abundance: few
v_gene: TRBV10-3

CDR3aa: CASSVGPGANYGYTF
CDR3nt: TGTGCCAGCAGCGTAGGTCCAGGGGCTAACTATGGCTACACCTTC
j_gene: TRBJ1-2
d_gene: NA
abundance: NA
v_gene: TRBV9

CDR3aa: CATSDHRGPNTEAFF
CDR3nt: TGTGCCACCAGTGATCACAGGGGGCCGAACACTGAAGCTTTCTTT
j_gene: TRBJ1-1
d_gene: TRBD1
abundance: NA
v_gene: TRBV24-1

CDR3aa: CASSSGTGGSDTQYF
CDR3nt: TGTGCCAGCAGTTCCGGGACAGGGGGTTCGGATACGCAGTATTTT
j_gene: TRBJ2-3
d_gene: TRBD1
abundance: NA
v_gene: TRBV28

CDR3aa: CASSRGVQGAEAFF
CDR3nt: TGTGCCAGCAGTCGGGGGGTACAGGGGGCTGAAGCTTTCTTT
j_gene: TRBJ1-1
d_gene: TRBD1
abundance: once
v_gene: TRBV6-2/TRBV6-3

CDR3aa: CASRPGGATEAFF
CDR3nt: TGTGCCAGCAGGCCAGGGGGCGCTACTGAAGCTTTCTTT
j_gene: TRBJ1-1
d_gene: TRBD1
abundance: NA
v_gene: TRBV6-6

CDR3aa: CASSQDTGTENNEQFF
CDR3nt: TGTGCCAGCAGCCAAGATACCGGGACAGAAAACAATGAGCAGTTCTTC
j_gene: TRBJ2-1
d_gene: TRBD1
abundance: NA
v_gene: TRBV7-9

CDR3aa: CASSLTGGAWGYTF
CDR3nt: TGTGCCAGCAGTTTAACAGGGGGCGCATGGGGCTACACCTTC
j_gene: TRBJ1-2
d_gene: TRBD1
abundance: NA
v_gene: TRBV28

CDR3aa: CASSLADGGTIYF
CDR3nt: TGTGCCAGCAGCTTAGCCGACGGGGGCACCATATATTTT
j_gene: TRBJ1-3
d_gene: NA
abundance: few
v_gene: TRBV7-8

CDR3aa: CASSRPEGYGYTF
CDR3nt: TGTGCCAGTAGTAGGCCGGAGGGCTATGGCTACACCTTC
j_gene: TRBJ1-2
d_gene: NA
abundance: NA
v_gene: TRBV19

CDR3aa: CASSVSSGESGANVLTF
CDR3nt: TGTGCCAGCAGCGTTTCTAGCGGGGAATCTGGGGCCAACGTCCTGACTTTC
j_gene: TRBJ2-6
d_gene: TRBD2
abundance: NA
v_gene: TRBV7-2

CDR3aa: CASSIGDRVLPRLHF
CDR3nt: TGTGCCAGTAGTATCGGGGACAGAGTTCTCCCGCGACTCCACTTT
j_gene: TRBJ1-6
d_gene: TRBD1
abundance: NA
v_gene: TRBV19

CDR3aa: CASSSGQGEDYGYTF
CDR3nt: TGTGCCAGCAGTTCGGGACAGGGGGAGGACTATGGCTACACCTTC
j_gene: TRBJ1-2
d_gene: TRBD1
abundance: NA
v_gene: TRBV28

CDR3aa: CATSRSSSNQPQHF
CDR3nt: TGTGCCACCAGTCGATCGAGTAGCAATCAGCCCCAGCATTTT
j_gene: TRBJ1-5
d_gene: NA
abundance: NA
v_gene: TRBV24-1

CDR3aa: CASSQEVIRDRAILLFF
CDR3nt: TGCGCCAGCAGCCAAGAGGTTATTCGGGACAGGGCTATTCTCCTGTTTTTT
j_gene: TRBJ1-4
d_gene: TRBD1
abundance: NA
v_gene: TRBV4-3

CDR3aa: CASSLGAGGEKLFF
CDR3nt: TGTGCCAGCAGCCTGGGGGCAGGGGGTGAAAAACTGTTTTTT
j_gene: TRBJ1-4
d_gene: TRBD1
abundance: NA
v_gene: TRBV7-9

CDR3aa: CASRRYTGELFF
CDR3nt: TGTGCCAGTAGGCGGTACACCGGGGAGCTGTTTTTT
j_gene: TRBJ2-2
d_gene: NA
abundance: NA
v_gene: TRBV19

CDR3aa: CASSSTGDSYEQYF
CDR3nt: TGCGCCAGCAGCTCGACAGGGGATAGCTACGAGCAGTACTTC
j_gene: TRBJ2-7
d_gene: TRBD1
abundance: NA
v_gene: TRBV5-1

CDR3aa: CASSLVGSQETQYF
CDR3nt: TGTGCCAGCAGCTTAGTTGGCAGCCAAGAGACCCAGTACTTC
j_gene: TRBJ2-5
d_gene: NA
abundance: NA
v_gene: TRBV7-2

CDR3aa: CASCRQAGSPNSPLHF
CDR3nt: TGTGCCAGCTGTCGACAGGCTGGCTCTCCCAATTCACCCCTCCACTTT
j_gene: TRBJ1-6
d_gene: NA
abundance: NA
v_gene: TRBV7-2